This T cell receptor (beta chain) was obtained from a study of blood T cell repertoires in COVID-19. Whole-study context: COVID-19 samples from acute and convalescent phases originated in the United States, Italy and Spain. PBMCs, B-cell-depleted T cells, or T cells were the source of the cDNA or gDNA that made up the material.

Recovered participants had two consecutive negative NP/OP PCR tests, healthcare professional clearance, or symptom resolution. Original handling: It was from reference gene primer amplification that nucleated cell counts were estimated. This table comes from immunoSEQ multiplex PCR, and its TCRdb copy is limited to in-frame clones, with some not included. Clonal size and the V and J genes are those of that table, whereas D and trimming came from the DNA. The profile covers 380,000 or so clones, with around 87% appearing a single time and around 1.3% taken by the ten largest. From germline, CDR1 is SGHNT and CDR2 YYREEE (reference sequence). The CDR3 runs 13 residues. V shed 4 bases, J shed 6 bases, and the junction held 3 bases outside the gene matches.

The sequence derives from a man aged 25 to 45 who had recovered from COVID-19. V usage is TRBV5-4 and J usage is TRBJ1-2, with TRBD1 matching over 10 bases. Sample: PBMCs or T cells enriched from blood (not recorded which). The CDR3 spells CASSPGTGDGYTF. Written as DNA, the CDR3 is TGTGCCAGCAGCCCCGGGACAGGGGATGGCTACACCTTC.